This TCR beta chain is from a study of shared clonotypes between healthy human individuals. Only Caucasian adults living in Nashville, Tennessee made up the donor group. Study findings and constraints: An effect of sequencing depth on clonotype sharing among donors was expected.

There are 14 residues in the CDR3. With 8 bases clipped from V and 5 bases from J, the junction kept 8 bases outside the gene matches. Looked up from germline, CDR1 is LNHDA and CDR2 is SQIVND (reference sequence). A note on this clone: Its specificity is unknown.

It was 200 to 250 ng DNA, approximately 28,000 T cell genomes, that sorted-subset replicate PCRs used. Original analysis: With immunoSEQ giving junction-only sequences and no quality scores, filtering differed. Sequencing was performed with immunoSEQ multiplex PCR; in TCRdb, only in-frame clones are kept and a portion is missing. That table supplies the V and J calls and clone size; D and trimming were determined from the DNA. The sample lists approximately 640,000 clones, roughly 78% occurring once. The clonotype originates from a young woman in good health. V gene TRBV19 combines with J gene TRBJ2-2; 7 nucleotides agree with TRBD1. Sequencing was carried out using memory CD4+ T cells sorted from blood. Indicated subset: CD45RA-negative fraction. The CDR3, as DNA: TGTGCCAGTGGGACGACAGGGAAAACCGGGGAGCTGTTTTTT. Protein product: CASGTTGKTGELFF.